This TCR beta chain was recorded in a study of identical twins. TCRdb itself ran the 5' RACE reads through MiXCR, one entry per CDR3 protein. The sample shows 1.5 million to 2 million distinct CDR3 sequences, 25% to 35% of them seen only once. Concerning this clonotype: It may be a read error: a sequence one base away is much more abundant.

The V gene's germline CDR1 is ENHRY and CDR2 SYGVKD. CDR3 length: 14 residues. This receptor was identified in a newborn girl in good health. The chain uses TRBV10-3 and TRBJ2-3; 9 bases match TRBD1. Material: cord blood. The CDR3 DNA sequence: TGTGCCGTCAGTCGGGACAGGGCCACAGATACGCAGTATTTT. This encodes CAVSRDRATDTQYF.